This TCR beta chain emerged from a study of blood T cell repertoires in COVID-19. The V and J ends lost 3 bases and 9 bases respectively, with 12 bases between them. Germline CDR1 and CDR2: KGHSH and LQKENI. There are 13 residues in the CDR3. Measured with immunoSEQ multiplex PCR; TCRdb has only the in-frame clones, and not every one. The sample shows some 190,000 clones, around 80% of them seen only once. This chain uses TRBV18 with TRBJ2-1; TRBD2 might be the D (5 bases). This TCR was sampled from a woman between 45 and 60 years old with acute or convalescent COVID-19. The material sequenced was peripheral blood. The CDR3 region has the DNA TGTGCCAGCTCACCTTTTAAGGCGGGTGAGCAGTTCTTC. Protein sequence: CASSPFKAGEQFF.